This T cell receptor beta chain was sequenced for a study of shared clonotypes between healthy human individuals. Points from the study as a whole: Clonotype sharing among donors likely depends on sequencing depth.

Cells designated naive CD8 were CD45RO-negative and were positively selected for CCR7, with terminally differentiated effector memory CD45RA+ cells excluded. This clone was seen a handful of times. Its antigen is unidentified. There are 15 residues in the CDR3. The ends were cut back, 8 bases at V and 2 bases at J, with 16 bases in the middle. Germline V gives CDR1 MDHEN, CDR2 SYDVKM. Data came from immunoSEQ multiplex PCR; TCRdb stores just in-frame clones and leaves some out. The sample carries about 2.1 million clones, around 93% recorded once. The J gene is TRBJ1-5, the V gene TRBV28; tentatively, D is TRBD1 (6 bases). Sample: naive CD8+ T cells from PBMCs. The clonotype was recovered from a man aged 18 to 30 in good health. Some clones in this sample may be carry-over from other donors' samples. The CDR3 is CASQTGNRGNQPQHF. The DNA of the CDR3 is TGTGCCAGCCAAACAGGGAATAGAGGCAATCAGCCCCAGCATTTT.